This paragraph reports one T cell receptor (beta chain). Clones were read by immunoSEQ multiplex PCR, and TCRdb kept only the in-frame ones, dropping some. This table has around 93,000 clones, approximately 80% appearing once. The data derive from a study of blood T cell repertoires in COVID-19. Study summary: Whether acute or convalescent, the COVID-19 samples came from the United States, Italy and Spain.

The CDR3 sequence is 15 residues long. CDR1 and CDR2 from the germline V gene are LGHDT and YNNKEL (reference sequence). V shed 6 bases and J 4 bases; nucleotides not matched to a gene: 7. This chain links TRBV3-1 (or the pseudogene TRBV3-2) with TRBJ2-2; TRBD1 matches at 8 bases. The source of this sequence is a man in his 60s with acute or convalescent COVID-19. The sequenced sample was peripheral blood. CDR3 in DNA: TGTGCCAGCAGTCCCAGGGGGCCCGGCACCGGGGAGCTGTTTTTT. It is translated as CASSPRGPGTGELFF.